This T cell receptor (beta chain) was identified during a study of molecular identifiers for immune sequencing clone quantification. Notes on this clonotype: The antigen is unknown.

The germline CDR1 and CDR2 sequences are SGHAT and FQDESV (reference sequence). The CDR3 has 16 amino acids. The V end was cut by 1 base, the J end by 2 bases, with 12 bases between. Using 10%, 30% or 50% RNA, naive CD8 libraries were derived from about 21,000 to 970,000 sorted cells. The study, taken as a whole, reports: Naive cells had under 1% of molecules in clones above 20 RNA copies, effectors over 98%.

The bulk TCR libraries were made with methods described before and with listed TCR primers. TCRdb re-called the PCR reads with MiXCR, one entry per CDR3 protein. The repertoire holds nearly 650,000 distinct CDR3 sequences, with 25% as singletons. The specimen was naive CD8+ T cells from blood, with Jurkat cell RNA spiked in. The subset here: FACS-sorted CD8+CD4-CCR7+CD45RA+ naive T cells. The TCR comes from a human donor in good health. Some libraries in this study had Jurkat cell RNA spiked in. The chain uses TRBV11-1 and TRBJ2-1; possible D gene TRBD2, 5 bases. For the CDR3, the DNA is TGTGCCAGCAGCTTAGGGGGATACGGGACCTACAATGAGCAGTTCTTC. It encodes CASSLGGYGTYNEQFF. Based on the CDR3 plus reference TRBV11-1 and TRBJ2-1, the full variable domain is EAEVAQSPRYKITEKSQAVAFWCDPISGHATLYWYRQILGQGPELLVQFQDESVVDDSQLPKDRFSAERLKGVDSTLKIQPAELGDSAMYLCASSLGGYGTYNEQFFGPGTRLTVL.